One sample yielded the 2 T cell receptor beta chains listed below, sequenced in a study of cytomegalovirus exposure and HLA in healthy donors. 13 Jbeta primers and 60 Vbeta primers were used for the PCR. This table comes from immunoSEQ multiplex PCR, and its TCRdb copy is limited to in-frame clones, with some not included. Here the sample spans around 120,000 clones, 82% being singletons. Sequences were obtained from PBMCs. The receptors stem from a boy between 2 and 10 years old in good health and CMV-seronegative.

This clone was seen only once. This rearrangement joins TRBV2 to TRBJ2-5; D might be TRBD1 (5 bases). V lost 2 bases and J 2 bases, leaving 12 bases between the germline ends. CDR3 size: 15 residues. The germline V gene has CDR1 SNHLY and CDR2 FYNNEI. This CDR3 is CASSEQQGNQETQYF. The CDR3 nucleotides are TGTGCCAGCAGTGAACAGCAGGGAAATCAAGAGACCCAGTACTTC.

The CDR3 protein is CASSLVVGGLTEAFF. CDR3 DNA: TGTGCCAGCAGCTTAGTCGTCGGGGGGCTCACTGAAGCTTTCTTT. The genes are TRBV7-8 and TRBJ1-1; TRBD1 is a possible D gene (6 bases). V was shortened by 1 base and J by 4 bases, with 13 bases between the two germline ends. The CDR3 has 15 residues. Germline V gene data show CDR1 as SGHVS and CDR2 as FQNEAQ.